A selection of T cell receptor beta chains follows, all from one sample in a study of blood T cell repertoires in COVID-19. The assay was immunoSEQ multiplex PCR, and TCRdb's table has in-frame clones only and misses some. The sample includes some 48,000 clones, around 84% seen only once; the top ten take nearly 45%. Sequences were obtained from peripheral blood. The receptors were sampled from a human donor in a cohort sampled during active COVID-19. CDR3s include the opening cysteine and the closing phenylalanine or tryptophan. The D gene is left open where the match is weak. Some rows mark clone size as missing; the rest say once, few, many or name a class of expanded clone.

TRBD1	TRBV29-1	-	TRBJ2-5	TGCAGCGTTGCAGGATGGACAGGGGCATTAGAGACCCAGTACTTC	CSVAGWTGALETQYF
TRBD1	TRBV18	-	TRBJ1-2	TGTGCCAGCTCACCAGGGACAGGAGACTATGGCTACACCTTC	CASSPGTGDYGYTF
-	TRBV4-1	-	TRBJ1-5	TGCGCCAGCAGCCAAATAGCAACGATCAATCAGCCCCAGCATTTT	CASSQIATINQPQHF
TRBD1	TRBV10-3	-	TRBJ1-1	TGTGCCATCAGTGACTCCCGACAGGGAGGCACTGAAGCTTTCTTT	CAISDSRQGGTEAFF
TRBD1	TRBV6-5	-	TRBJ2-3	TGTGCCAGCAGTTCCGGGACAGGGTTCACAGATACGCAGTATTTT	CASSSGTGFTDTQYF
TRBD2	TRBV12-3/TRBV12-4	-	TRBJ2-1	TGTGCCAGCAGTTTAAAGCGGGGAGGTGAGCAGTTCTTC	CASSLKRGGEQFF
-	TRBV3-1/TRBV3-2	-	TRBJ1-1	TGTGCCAGCAGCCAAAAACAGAAAAACACTGAAGCTTTCTTT	CASSQKQKNTEAFF
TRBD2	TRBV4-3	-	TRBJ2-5	TGCGCCAGCAGCCAAGGACTAGCGGGACAAGAGACCCAGTACTTC	CASSQGLAGQETQYF
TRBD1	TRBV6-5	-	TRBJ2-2	TGTGCCAGCAGCCTCGGACAGGGGGCGCGATGGCTGTTTTTT	CASSLGQGARWLFF
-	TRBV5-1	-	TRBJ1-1	TGCGCCAGCAGCTTGTATAACGGTTTGACAGGAACTTCGGGGACTGAAGCTTTCTTT	CASSLYNGLTGTSGTEAFF
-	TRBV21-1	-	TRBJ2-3	TGTGCCAGCAGCGGGGGGACAGGGGAAACAGATACGCAGTATTTT	CASSGGTGETDTQYF
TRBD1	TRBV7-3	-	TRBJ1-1	TGTGCCAGCAGCTTAGCCCCCTGGACAGGGGAGGGCACTGAAGCTTTCTTT	CASSLAPWTGEGTEAFF
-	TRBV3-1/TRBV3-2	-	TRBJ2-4	TGTGCCAGCAGCCAACGTTCGGCCAAAAACATTCAGTACTTC	CASSQRSAKNIQYF
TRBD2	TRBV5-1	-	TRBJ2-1	TGCGCCAGCAGCTTACTAGCGCAGAATGAGCAGTTCTTC	CASSLLAQNEQFF
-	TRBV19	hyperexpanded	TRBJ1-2	TGTGCCAGTAGTATACCGGTGGTACTTAACTATGGCTACACCTTC	CASSIPVVLNYGYTF
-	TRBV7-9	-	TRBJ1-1	TGTGCCAGCAGCGTAGGGTCGGGGACTGAAGCTTTCTTT	CASSVGSGTEAFF
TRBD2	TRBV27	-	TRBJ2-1	TGTGCCAGCAGTCACCTCGGGGGTAGCGGGGAAAATGAGCAGTTCTTC	CASSHLGGSGENEQFF
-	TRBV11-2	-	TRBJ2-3	TGTGCCAGCAGCTTAGACAGGGGTCCAGATACGCAGTATTTT	CASSLDRGPDTQYF
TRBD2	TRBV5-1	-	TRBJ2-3	TGCGCCAGCAGTCACGGGAGGCTCACAGATACGCAGTATTTT	CASSHGRLTDTQYF
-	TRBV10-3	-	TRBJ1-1	TGTGCCATCAGTGAGGGACAGCAGAACACTGAAGCTTTCTTT	CAISEGQQNTEAFF
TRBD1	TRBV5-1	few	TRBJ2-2	TGCGCCAGCAGCTCCGGGACAGAGAACACCGGGGAGCTGTTTTTT	CASSSGTENTGELFF
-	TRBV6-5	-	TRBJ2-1	TGTGCCAGCAGTTACGCAGGCTACTCCTACAATGAGCAGTTCTTC	CASSYAGYSYNEQFF
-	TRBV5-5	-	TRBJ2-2	TGTGCCAGCAGTCTGGGACACCAGAACACCGGGGAGCTGTTTTTT	CASSLGHQNTGELFF
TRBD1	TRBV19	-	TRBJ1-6	TGTGCCAGTAGTTCACGGACAGGGGAGTCACCCCTCCACTTT	CASSSRTGESPLHF
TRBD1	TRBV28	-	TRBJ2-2	TGTGCCAGCAGGAACGACAGGGCCACCGGGGAGCTGTTTTTT	CASRNDRATGELFF
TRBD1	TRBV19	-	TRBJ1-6	TGTGCCAGTAGTACGGGACAGGGGAGCTCCTATAATTCACCCCTCCACTTT	CASSTGQGSSYNSPLHF
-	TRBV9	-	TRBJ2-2	TGTGCCAGCAGTCGGACCGGGGAGCTGTTTTTT	CASSRTGELFF
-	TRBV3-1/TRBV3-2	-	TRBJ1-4	TGTGCCAGCAGCCAACAGGGGACGACTAATGAAAAACTGTTTTTT	CASSQQGTTNEKLFF
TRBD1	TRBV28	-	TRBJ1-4	TGTGCCAGCAGTTTAGTACAGGGGGGTGAAAAACTGTTTTTT	CASSLVQGGEKLFF
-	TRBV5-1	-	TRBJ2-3	TGCGCCAGCAGCCCGGGACTCGAGACAGATACGCAGTATTTT	CASSPGLETDTQYF
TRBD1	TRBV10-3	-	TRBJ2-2	TGTGCCATCAGTGAGTCAATGGGACAGGATAACACCGGGGAGCTGTTTTTT	CAISESMGQDNTGELFF
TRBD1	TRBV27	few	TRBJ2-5	TGTGCCAGCAGTTTATATGGGGACAGGCGACCGTACCAAGAGACCCAGTACTTC	CASSLYGDRRPYQETQYF
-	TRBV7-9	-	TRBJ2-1	TGTGCCAGCAGCCCCAGCTCGACAGTCGAGCAGTTCTTC	CASSPSSTVEQFF
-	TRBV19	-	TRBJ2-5	TGTGCCAGTAGTATAGCCGACGGGCAAGAGACCCAGTACTTC	CASSIADGQETQYF
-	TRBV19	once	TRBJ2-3	TGTGCCAGTAGATCCTCCGGGACACGAGGAGATACGCAGTATTTT	CASRSSGTRGDTQYF
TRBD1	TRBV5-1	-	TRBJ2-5	TGCGCCAGCAGCACCAGGACAGGTCCTCAAGAGACCCAGTACTTC	CASSTRTGPQETQYF
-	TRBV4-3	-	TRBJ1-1	TGCGCCAGCAGTCGGACAGTGAACACTGAAGCTTTCTTT	CASSRTVNTEAFF
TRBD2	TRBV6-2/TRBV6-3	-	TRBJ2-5	TGTGCCAGCAGTCTAAGGACTAGCCAAGAGACCCAGTACTTC	CASSLRTSQETQYF
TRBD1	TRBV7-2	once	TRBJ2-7	TGTGCCAGCAGCTTAGCGTTGCAGGGGGTCGAGCAGTACTTC	CASSLALQGVEQYF
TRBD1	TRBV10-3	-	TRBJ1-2	TGTGCCATCAGTGAGTCGATGGGGACAGGGTATTATGGCTACACCTTC	CAISESMGTGYYGYTF
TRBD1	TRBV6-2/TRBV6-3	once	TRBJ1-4	TGTGCCAGCAGTCACCGGGCGGTTTCAGGGGGCGAAAAACTGTTTTTT	CASSHRAVSGGEKLFF
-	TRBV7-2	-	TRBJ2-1	TGTGCCAGCAGCTTAGCCGCAGAGCGCCAGCAGTTCTTC	CASSLAAERQQFF
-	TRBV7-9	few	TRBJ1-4	TGTGCCAGCGGAACTAGGGGGGAAAAACTGTTTTTT	CASGTRGEKLFF
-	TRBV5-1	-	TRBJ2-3	TGCGCCAGCAGATCGGGGGGCCTCACAGATACGCAGTATTTT	CASRSGGLTDTQYF
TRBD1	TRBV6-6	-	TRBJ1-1	TGTGCCAGCAGTTTCCTCTTGCCGGGACAGGGAACTGAAGCTTTCTTT	CASSFLLPGQGTEAFF
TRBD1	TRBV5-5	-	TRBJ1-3	TGTGCCAGCAGCTTGTCCAGGGGGCTAGGAAACACCATATATTTT	CASSLSRGLGNTIYF
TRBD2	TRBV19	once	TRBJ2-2	TGTGCCAGTAGTATCGCGGGGGGTCATAACACCGGGGAGCTGTTTTTT	CASSIAGGHNTGELFF
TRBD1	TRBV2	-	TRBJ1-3	TGTGCCAGCAGGCGGGACAGGGGACCATCCCACTCTGGAAACACCATATATTTT	CASRRDRGPSHSGNTIYF
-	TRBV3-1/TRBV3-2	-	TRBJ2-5	TGTGCCAGCAGCCTGCCGGGGTGGGAGACCCAGTACTTC	CASSLPGWETQYF
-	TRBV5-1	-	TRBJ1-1	TGCGCCAGCAGCTTGGGGGGCAGGGGGAACACTGAAGCTTTCTTT	CASSLGGRGNTEAFF
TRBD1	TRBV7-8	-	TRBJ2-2	TGTGCCAGCAGCTTAGATCAGGGGGTGAACACCGGGGAGCTGTTTTTT	CASSLDQGVNTGELFF
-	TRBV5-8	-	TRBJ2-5	TGTGCCAGCAGCTTGGGCGTGGAGGAGACCCAGTACTTC	CASSLGVEETQYF